The 15 T cell receptor beta chains below come from one sample, sequenced in a study of blood T cell repertoires in COVID-19. Some clones are missing from TCRdb's copy, which holds only in-frame ones; the method was immunoSEQ multiplex PCR. The sample has some 300,000 clones; 80% to 90% are singletons. The material sequenced was peripheral blood. These receptors all come from a woman in her sixties or seventies with COVID-19, enrolled during active disease.

V and J are TRBV7-2 and TRBJ2-5, with unresolved D. The CDR3 has 12 amino acids. Germline V CDR1 and CDR2: SGHTA, FQGNSA. V was shortened by 5 bases and J by 5 bases, with 9 bases between the two germline ends. As DNA, the CDR3 is TGTGCCAGCAGCCCCCCCCGGGAGACCCAGTACTTC. It codes for CASSPPRETQYF.

V gene TRBV9 combines with J gene TRBJ1-1; no firm D call. The germline V gene encodes CDR1 SGDLS and CDR2 YYNGEE. This CDR3 has 15 amino acids. The V end lost 0 bases, the J end lost 0 bases, and 9 bases lay between the germline ends. CDR3 amino acids: CASSVAGKLNTEAFF. CDR3 nucleotide sequence: TGTGCCAGCAGCGTAGCGGGGAAACTGAACACTGAAGCTTTCTTT.

V and J are TRBV24-1 and TRBJ2-7, with 10 nucleotides matching TRBD2. Trimming took 3 bases from V and 5 from J; bases not matched to a gene: 6. CDR3 size: 15 residues. Germline CDR1 KGHDR, CDR2 SFDVKD. The CDR3 DNA sequence: TGTGCCACCAGTGATCTTGCTAGCGGGGGCAACGAGCAGTACTTC. Residues: CATSDLASGGNEQYF.

The chain uses TRBV5-1 and TRBJ2-7; tentative D call: TRBD2 (6 bases). The CDR3 covers 12 residues. V was clipped by 6 bases and J by 9 bases, with 16 bases between them. In germline, CDR1 is SGHRS, CDR2 YFSETQ. This CDR3 is CASKEEGLGQYF. CDR3 in DNA: TGCGCCAGCAAAGAGGAGGGCCTGGGGCAGTACTTC.

The V call is TRBV19, the J call TRBJ2-1; TRBD1 matches 10 bases. V dropped 6 bases and J dropped 5; count of bases not matched to a gene: 7. Per germline, CDR1 LNHDA and CDR2 SQIVND (reference sequence). This CDR3 is built from 15 residues. CDR3 loop: CASSDRGPLNNEQFF. CDR3 coding DNA: TGTGCCAGTAGCGACAGGGGGCCCCTTAACAATGAGCAGTTCTTC.

The chain recombines TRBV6-1 with TRBJ1-1, with D possibly being TRBD1 (6 bases). The germline V and J ends were trimmed by 0 bases and 5 bases, with 10 bases remaining between them. CDR1 is MNHNS, CDR2 SASEGT, per germline. The CDR3 runs to 14 residues. This chain's CDR3 is CASSEAAGVTEAFF. CDR3 nucleotide sequence: TGTGCCAGCAGTGAAGCGGCAGGGGTGACTGAAGCTTTCTTT.

V is TRBV30 and J is TRBJ1-1, with D perhaps TRBD1 (5 bases). Trimming removed 5 bases from V and 6 bases from J, with 13 bases in between. Germline V lookup: CDR1 GTSNPN, CDR2 SVGIG (reference sequence). CDR3 size: 12 residues. This chain's CDR3 is CAWQGGASEAFF. The CDR3 DNA reads TGTGCCTGGCAGGGCGGCGCGTCTGAAGCTTTCTTT.

This clone is a singleton in its sample. The rearrangement links TRBV5-8 to TRBJ2-1; 9 bases line up with TRBD2. V lost 2 bases to trimming and J lost 10 bases; unmatched junction nucleotides: 10. CDR3 length: 15 amino acids. Germline values: CDR1 SGHTS, CDR2 YDEGEE. The CDR3 sequence: CASSFLGGGAQEQFF. In DNA, the CDR3 is TGTGCCAGCAGCTTCCTGGGCGGGGGGGCCCAAGAGCAGTTCTTC.

The V call is TRBV6-5, the J call TRBJ1-1, with D unresolved. The germline V and J ends were trimmed by 0 bases and 0 bases, with 5 bases remaining between them. The CDR3 has 14 residues. Per germline, CDR1 MNHEY and CDR2 SVGAGI. The chain's CDR3 is CASSYSRVNTEAFF. The CDR3 DNA reads TGTGCCAGCAGTTACTCGAGGGTGAACACTGAAGCTTTCTTT.

The J gene is TRBJ1-1, the V gene TRBV24-1; D unclear. Per the germline V gene, CDR1 is KGHDR and CDR2 is SFDVKD. Deletions cut 3 bases from V and 6 bases from J, with 13 bases between. The CDR3 runs to 14 residues. The CDR3, as DNA: TGTGCCACCAGTGATCCAAGTAGAACGGCTGAAGCTTTCTTT. Translation: CATSDPSRTAEAFF.

This clone was recorded only once. The chain joins TRBV19 to TRBJ1-2, with 8 bases fitting TRBD1. Trimming cost V 6 bases and J 6 bases; bases outside gene matches: 15. The CDR3 totals 16 residues. Per the germline V gene, CDR1 is LNHDA and CDR2 is SQIVND (reference sequence). DNA for the CDR3: TGTGCCAGTAGAGTACAGATTGCAGGGGGCGCGGATGGCTACACCTTC. Its protein product is CASRVQIAGGADGYTF.

This chain uses TRBV28 with TRBJ1-1; D is possibly TRBD1 (5 bases). This CDR3 region has 15 residues. In germline, CDR1 is MDHEN, CDR2 SYDVKM. V was clipped by 6 bases and J by 2 bases, with 16 bases between them. The CDR3 protein is CASRGRGEGNTEAFF. Written as DNA, the CDR3 is TGTGCCAGCAGAGGGAGGGGAGAGGGTAACACTGAAGCTTTCTTT.

The chain recombines TRBV5-1 with TRBJ2-7; 9 nucleotides align to TRBD2. The trim removed 2 bases at V and 1 base at J, leaving 7 bases unmatched. The CDR3 is 16 amino acids. Germline values: CDR1 SGHRS, CDR2 YFSETQ. The CDR3 protein is CASSFTAGGLSYEQYF. The CDR3 DNA is TGCGCCAGCAGCTTCACAGCGGGGGGCCTTTCCTACGAGCAGTACTTC.

This chain joins TRBV5-1 and TRBJ2-5, with TRBD2 matching over 8 bases. The J segment lost 5 bases and the V segment lost 4 bases, leaving 4 bases of the junction unmatched. Germline CDR1 and CDR2: SGHRS and YFSETQ. The CDR3 has 13 amino acids. CDR3: CASSRGGRETQYF. The CDR3 DNA reads as TGCGCCAGCAGCCGGGGGGGCCGGGAGACCCAGTACTTC.

The chain couples TRBV27 to TRBJ2-3; 11 bases are a match to TRBD2. From germline, CDR1 is MNHEY and CDR2 SMNVEV (reference sequence). CDR3 length: 16 amino acids. V lost 2 bases, J lost 4 bases, and 5 bases stayed unmatched. CDR3 protein: CASSLLAGGPPDTQYF. The DNA of the CDR3 is TGTGCCAGCAGTTTACTAGCGGGGGGCCCCCCAGATACGCAGTATTTT.